What follows describes a single TCR beta chain. The sample originates from a study of T cell responses to AZD1222 COVID-19 vaccine. Assay used: immunoSEQ multiplex PCR; TCRdb lists only in-frame clones, some missing. The table shows some 250,000 clones, with roughly 93% occurring only once. This specimen consisted of peripheral blood, obtained 28 days after the second AZD1222 dose. The sequence came from an adult who received the AZD1222 COVID-19 vaccine.

The CDR3 coding sequence is TGTGCCAGCAACCCCCCCCCAGGGATGGATGAAGCTTTCTTT. It yields the protein CASNPPPGMDEAFF. The rearrangement uses TRBV7-9 and TRBJ1-1, with D perhaps matching TRBD1 (5 bases). This CDR3 spans 14 amino acids. Trimming pared 7 bases from V and 7 bases from J, leaving 19 bases between. Germline CDR1 is SEHNR and CDR2 is FQNEAQ (reference sequence).